This T cell receptor (beta chain) was captured by sequencing in a study of a mutant IDH1 vaccine in newly diagnosed glioma. Overall study: Vaccines were begun 4-6 weeks after radiotherapy alone, or with temozolomide cycles. Sex among treated patients split about 60% male, approximately 38% female; mean age was about 40 years. Radiotherapy, temozolomide, or both had been given previously, and both were given to most.

The data were produced by immunoSEQ multiplex PCR, yet TCRdb's version contains in-frame clones alone and is incomplete. The sample lists approximately 82,000 clones, roughly 85% occurring once. This clone was seen many times. The antigen is unknown. The time point here: week 23, last vaccination. Vaccination used 300 ug of mutant IDH1 20-mer peptide per dose, with topical imiquimod. Study observations and caveats: Vaccine-induced immune responses occurred in approximately 93% of patients.

Sequencing used PBMCs, obtained from a glioma patient whose treatment included an IDH1 peptide vaccine. This TCR was sampled from a man aged 25-45 years with glioma. Some clones in this sample may be carry-over from other donors' samples.

The CDR3 nucleotides are TGTGCCAGTTCGAGGGCAAGGGCTAACTATGGCTACACCTTC. This codes for CASSRARANYGYTF. The chain has TRBV19 and TRBJ1-2; no clear D. Germline CDR1 and CDR2: LNHDA and SQIVND (reference sequence). This CDR3 is built from 14 residues. V gave up 8 bases and J gave up 0 bases, with 13 bases separating them.